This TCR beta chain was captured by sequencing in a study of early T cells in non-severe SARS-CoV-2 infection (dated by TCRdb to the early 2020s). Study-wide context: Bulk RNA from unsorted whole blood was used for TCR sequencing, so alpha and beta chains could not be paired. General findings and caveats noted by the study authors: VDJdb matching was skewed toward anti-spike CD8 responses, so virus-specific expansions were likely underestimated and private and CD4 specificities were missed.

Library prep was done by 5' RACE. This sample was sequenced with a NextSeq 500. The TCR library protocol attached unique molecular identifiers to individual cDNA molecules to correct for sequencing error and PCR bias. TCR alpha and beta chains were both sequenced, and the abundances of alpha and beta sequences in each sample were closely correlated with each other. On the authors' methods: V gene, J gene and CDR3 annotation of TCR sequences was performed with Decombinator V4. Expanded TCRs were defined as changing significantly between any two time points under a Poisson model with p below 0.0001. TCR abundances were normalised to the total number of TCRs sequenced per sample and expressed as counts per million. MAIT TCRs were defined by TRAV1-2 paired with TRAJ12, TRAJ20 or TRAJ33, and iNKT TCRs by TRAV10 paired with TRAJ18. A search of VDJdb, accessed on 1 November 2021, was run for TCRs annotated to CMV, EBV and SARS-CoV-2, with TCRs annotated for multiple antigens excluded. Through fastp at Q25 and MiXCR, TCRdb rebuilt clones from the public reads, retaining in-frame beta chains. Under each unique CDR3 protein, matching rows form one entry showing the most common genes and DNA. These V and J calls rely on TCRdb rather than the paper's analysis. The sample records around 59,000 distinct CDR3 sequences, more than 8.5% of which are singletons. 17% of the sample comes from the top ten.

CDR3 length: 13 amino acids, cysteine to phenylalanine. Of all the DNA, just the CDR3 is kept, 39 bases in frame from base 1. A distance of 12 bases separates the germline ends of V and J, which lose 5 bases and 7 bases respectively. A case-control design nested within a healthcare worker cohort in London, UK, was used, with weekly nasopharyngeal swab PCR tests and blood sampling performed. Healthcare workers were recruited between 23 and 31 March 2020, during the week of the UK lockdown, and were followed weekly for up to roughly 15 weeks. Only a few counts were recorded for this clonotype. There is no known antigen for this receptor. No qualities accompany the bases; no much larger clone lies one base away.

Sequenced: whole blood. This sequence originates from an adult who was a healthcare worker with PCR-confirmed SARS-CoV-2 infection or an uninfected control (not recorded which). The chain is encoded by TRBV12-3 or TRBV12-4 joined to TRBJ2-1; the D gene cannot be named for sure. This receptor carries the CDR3 CASSPRAMNEQFF. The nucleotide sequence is TGTGCCAGCAGTCCTCGAGCTATGAATGAGCAGTTCTTC.